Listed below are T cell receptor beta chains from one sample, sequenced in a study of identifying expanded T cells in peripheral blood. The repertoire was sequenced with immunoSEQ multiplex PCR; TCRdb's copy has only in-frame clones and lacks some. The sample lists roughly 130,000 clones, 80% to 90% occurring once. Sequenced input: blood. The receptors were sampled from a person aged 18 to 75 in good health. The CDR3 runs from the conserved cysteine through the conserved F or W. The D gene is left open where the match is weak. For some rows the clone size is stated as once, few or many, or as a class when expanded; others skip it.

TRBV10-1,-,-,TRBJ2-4,TGCGCCAGCAGCCACCAGGGAAACATTCAGTACTTC,CASSHQGNIQYF
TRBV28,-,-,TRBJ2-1,TGTGCCAGCACCGGACCGGGAAACTACAATGAGCAGTTCTTC,CASTGPGNYNEQFF
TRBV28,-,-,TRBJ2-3,TGTGCCAGCAGGTTTACGTCCAGGGGTCAAGATACGCAGTATTTT,CASRFTSRGQDTQYF
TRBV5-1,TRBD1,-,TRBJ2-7,TGCGCCAGCAGCTTGGCCCTGGACAGGGACGACGAGCAGTACTTC,CASSLALDRDDEQYF
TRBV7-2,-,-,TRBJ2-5,TGTGCCAGCAGCTTGGTGGGGCAAGAGACCCAGTACTTC,CASSLVGQETQYF
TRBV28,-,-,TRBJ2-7,TGTGCCAGCAGTTTTATAAACAGGGTAACCTACGAGCAGTACTTC,CASSFINRVTYEQYF
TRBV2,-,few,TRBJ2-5,TGTGCCAGCAGTACGGAGGCGGGGCGGGATGAGTACTTC,CASSTEAGRDEYF
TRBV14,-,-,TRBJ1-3,TGTGCCAGCAGCGAAGCGCGAACTGGAACACGAAGCACCATATATTTT,CASSEARTGTRSTIYF
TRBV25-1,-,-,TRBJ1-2,TGTGCCAGCAGTGCCCCGGGTGGCATAGGGGGCTACACCTTC,CASSAPGGIGGYTF
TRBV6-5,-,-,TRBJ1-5,TGTGCCAGCAGTTACAGGGTCGGGCAGCCCCAGCATTTT,CASSYRVGQPQHF
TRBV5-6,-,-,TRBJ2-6,TGTGCCAGCACCTTTTGGCCGCCCTCTGGGGCCAACGTCCTGACTTTC,CASTFWPPSGANVLTF
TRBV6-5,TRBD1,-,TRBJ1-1,TGTGCCAGCAGGGGACAGGGGTGGGGTACTGAAGCTTTCTTT,CASRGQGWGTEAFF
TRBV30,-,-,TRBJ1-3,TGTGCCTGGTCTCAAGGCTCTTACTCTGGAAACACCATATATTTT,CAWSQGSYSGNTIYF
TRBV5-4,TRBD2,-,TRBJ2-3,TGTGCCAGCTTCCTCCGGAGCGGGGGGCGAACAACAGATACGCAGTATTTT,CASFLRSGGRTTDTQYF
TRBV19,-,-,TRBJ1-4,TGTGCCAGTAGTATAGTTTTTCCGAGGGAAGAAAAACTGTTTTTT,CASSIVFPREEKLFF
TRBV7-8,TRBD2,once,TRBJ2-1,TGTGCCAGCAAAGGCTCCCCTCTAGCGGGAACGTACAATGAGCAGTTCTTC,CASKGSPLAGTYNEQFF
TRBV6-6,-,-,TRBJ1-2,TGTGCCAGCAGTTCCCCGGGAACGAATGGCTACACCTTC,CASSSPGTNGYTF
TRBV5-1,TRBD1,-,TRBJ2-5,TGCGCCAGCAGCTTAGCGCAGGGGGACCTAGAGACCCAGTACTTC,CASSLAQGDLETQYF
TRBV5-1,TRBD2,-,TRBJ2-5,TGCGCCAGCAGCTTACCCGGGACTAGCGGGAGTGGTGAGACCCAGTACTTC,CASSLPGTSGSGETQYF
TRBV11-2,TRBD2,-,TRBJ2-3,TGTGCCAGCAGCTCCTGGACTAGCGGAAACACAGATACGCAGTATTTT,CASSSWTSGNTDTQYF
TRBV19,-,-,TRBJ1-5,TGTGCCAGTAAACGGACGTGGGATAGCAATCAGCCCCAGCATTTT,CASKRTWDSNQPQHF
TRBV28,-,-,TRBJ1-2,TGTGCCAGCAGTTTAAGTTTTAACTATGGCTACACCTTC,CASSLSFNYGYTF